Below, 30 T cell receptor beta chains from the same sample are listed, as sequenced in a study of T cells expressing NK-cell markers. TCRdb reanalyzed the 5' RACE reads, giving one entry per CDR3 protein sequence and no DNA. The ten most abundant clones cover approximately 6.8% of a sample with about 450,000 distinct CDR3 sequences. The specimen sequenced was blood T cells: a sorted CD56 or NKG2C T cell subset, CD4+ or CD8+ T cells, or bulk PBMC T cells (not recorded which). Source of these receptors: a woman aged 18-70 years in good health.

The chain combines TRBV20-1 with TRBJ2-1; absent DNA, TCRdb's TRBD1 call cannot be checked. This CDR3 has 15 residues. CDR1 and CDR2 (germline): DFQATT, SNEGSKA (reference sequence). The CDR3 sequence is CSAPRGEVVYNEQFF.

Here the CDR3 reads CASSFEFNQPQHF. The V call is TRBV7-3, the J call TRBJ1-5. The germline CDR1 and CDR2 sequences are SGHTA and FQGTGA. The length of the CDR3 is 13 residues.

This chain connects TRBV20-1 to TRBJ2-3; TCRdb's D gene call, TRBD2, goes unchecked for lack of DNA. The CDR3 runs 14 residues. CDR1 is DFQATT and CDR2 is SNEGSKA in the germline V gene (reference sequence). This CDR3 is CSARDGRFRDTQYF.

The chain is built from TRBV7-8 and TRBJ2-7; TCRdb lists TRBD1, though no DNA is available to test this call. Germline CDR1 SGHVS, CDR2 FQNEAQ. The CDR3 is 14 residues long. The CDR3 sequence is CASSDRAYSYEQYF.

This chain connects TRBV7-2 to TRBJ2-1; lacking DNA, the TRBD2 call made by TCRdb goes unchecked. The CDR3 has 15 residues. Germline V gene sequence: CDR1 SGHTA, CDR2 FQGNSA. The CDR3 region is CASGRTSGGYNEQFF.

Here the CDR3 reads CASSLGDRTYNEQFF. The V gene is TRBV5-8, the J gene TRBJ2-1; the TRBD1 assignment by TCRdb is unverifiable without DNA. The CDR3 is made up of 15 amino acids. The germline V gene has CDR1 SGHTS and CDR2 YDEGEE.

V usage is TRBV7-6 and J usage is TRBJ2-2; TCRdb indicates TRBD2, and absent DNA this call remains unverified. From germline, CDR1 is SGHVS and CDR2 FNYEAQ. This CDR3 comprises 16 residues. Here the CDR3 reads CASSPASGFNTGELFF.

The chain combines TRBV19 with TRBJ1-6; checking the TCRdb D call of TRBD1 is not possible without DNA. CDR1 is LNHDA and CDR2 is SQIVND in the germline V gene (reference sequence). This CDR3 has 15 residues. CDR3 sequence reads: CASSLPLGQPHPLHF. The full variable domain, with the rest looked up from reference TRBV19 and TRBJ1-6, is DGGITQSPKYLFRKEGQNVTLSCEQNLNHDAMYWYRQDPGQGLRLIYYSQIVNDFQKGDIAEGYSVSREKKESFPLTVTSAQKNPTAFYLCASSLPLGQPHPLHFGNGTRLTVT.

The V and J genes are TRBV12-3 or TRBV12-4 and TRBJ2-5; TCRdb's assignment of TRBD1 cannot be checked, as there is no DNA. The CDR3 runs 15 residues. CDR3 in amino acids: CASRGSQGFQETQYF.

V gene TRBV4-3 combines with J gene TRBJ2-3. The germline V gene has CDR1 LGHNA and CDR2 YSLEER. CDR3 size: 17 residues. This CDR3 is CASSPQSDSYLTDTQYF.

CDR3: CASSFGAYETSGNTGELFF. V gene TRBV11-1 combines with J gene TRBJ2-2; the D call from TCRdb, TRBD2, cannot be confirmed without DNA. Germline V gives CDR1 SGHAT, CDR2 FQDESV (reference sequence). The CDR3 is made up of 19 amino acids.

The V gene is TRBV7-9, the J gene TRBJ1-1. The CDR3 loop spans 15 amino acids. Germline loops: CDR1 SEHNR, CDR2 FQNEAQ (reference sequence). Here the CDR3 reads CASSLASGTWAEAFF.

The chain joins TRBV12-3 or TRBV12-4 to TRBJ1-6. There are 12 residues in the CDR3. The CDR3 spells CASNFRGSPLHF.

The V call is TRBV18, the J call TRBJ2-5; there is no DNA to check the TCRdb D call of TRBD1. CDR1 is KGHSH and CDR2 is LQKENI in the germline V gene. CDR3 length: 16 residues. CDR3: CASSPTQGKYQETQYF.

CDR3 amino acids: CASHQGSGETQYF. The chain recombines TRBV7-8 with TRBJ2-5; TCRdb returns TRBD1, unconfirmable since there is no DNA. The CDR3 contains 13 residues. Per germline, CDR1 SGHVS and CDR2 FQNEAQ.

CDR3: CASILSANTGELFF. The V and J genes are TRBV5-1 and TRBJ2-2. Germline V gene lookup returns CDR1 SGHRS and CDR2 YFSETQ. This CDR3 comprises 14 residues.

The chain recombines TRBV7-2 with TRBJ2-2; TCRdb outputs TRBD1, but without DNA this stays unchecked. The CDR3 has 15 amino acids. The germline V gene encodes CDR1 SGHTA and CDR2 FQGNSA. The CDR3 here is CASSLRQGNAGELFF.

The CDR3 spells CASTPLWGPGTGELFF. The genes are TRBV19 and TRBJ2-2; the D call from TCRdb, TRBD1, cannot be confirmed without DNA. The CDR3 runs to 16 residues. Germline V lookup: CDR1 LNHDA, CDR2 SQIVND (reference sequence).

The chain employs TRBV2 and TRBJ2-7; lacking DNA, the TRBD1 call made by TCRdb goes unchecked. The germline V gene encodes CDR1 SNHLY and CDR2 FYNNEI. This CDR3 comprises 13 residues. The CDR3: CASSSGGLGEQYF.

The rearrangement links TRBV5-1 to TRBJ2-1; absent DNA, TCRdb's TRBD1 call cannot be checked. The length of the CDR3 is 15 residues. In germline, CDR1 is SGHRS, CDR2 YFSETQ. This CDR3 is CASRSTGQARLGQFF.

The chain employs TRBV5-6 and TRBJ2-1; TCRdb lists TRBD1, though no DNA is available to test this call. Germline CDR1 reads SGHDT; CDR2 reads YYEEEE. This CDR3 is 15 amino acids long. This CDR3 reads CASSLEVGTGNEQFF.

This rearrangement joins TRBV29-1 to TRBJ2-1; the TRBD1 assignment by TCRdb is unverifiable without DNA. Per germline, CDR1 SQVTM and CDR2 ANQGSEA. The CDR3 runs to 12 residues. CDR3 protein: CSVEDLGDAQFF.

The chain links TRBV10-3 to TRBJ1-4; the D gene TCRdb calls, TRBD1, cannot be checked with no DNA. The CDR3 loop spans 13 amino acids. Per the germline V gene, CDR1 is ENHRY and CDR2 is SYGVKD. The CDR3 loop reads CAASAAPDEKLFF.

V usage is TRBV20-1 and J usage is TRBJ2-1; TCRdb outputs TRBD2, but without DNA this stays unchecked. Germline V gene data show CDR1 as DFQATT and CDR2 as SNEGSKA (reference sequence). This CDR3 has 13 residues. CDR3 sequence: CSARGLAGDEQFF.

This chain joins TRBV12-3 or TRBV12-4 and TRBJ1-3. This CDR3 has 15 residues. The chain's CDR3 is CASSLAQASGNTIYF.

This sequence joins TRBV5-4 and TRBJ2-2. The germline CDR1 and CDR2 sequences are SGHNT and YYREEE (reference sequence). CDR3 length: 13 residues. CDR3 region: CASSAIKTGELFF.

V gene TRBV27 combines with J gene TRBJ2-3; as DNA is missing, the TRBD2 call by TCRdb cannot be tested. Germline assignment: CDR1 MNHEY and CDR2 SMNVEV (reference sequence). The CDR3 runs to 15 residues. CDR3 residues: CASSFGLAGSDTQYF.

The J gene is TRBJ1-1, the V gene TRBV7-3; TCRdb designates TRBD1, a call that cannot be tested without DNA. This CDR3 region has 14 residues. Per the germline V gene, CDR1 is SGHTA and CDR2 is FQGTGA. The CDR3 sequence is CASSLRQGGTEAFF.

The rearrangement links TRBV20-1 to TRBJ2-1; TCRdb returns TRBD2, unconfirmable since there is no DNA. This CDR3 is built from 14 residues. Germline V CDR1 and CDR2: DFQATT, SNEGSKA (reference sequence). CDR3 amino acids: CSVGVRGSYNEQFF.

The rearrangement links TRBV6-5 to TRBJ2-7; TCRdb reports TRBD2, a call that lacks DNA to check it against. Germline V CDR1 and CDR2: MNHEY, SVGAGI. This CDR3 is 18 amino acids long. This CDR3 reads CASSSGTSGSNGWYEQYF.